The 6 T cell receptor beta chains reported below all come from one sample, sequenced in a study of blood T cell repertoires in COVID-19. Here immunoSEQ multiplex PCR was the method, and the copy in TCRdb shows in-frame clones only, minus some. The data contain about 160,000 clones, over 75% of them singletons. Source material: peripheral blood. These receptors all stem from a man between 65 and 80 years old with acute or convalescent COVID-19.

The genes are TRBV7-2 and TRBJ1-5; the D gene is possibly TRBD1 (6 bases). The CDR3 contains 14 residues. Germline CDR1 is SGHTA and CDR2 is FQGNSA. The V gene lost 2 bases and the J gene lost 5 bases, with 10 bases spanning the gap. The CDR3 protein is CASSLRGGDQPQHF. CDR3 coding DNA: TGTGCCAGCAGCTTACGGGGGGGCGATCAGCCCCAGCATTTT.

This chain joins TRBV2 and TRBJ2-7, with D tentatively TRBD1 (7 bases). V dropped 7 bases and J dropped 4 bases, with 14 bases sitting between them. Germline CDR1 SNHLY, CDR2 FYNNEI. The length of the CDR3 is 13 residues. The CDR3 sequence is CASKEGAGYEQYF. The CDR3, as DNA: TGTGCCAGCAAGGAGGGGGCCGGGTACGAGCAGTACTTC.

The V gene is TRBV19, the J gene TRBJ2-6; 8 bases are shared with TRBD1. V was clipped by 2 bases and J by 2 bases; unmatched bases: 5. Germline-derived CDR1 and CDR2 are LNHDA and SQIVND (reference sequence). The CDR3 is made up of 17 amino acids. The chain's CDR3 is CASSIQGAIAGANVLTF. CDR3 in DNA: TGTGCCAGTAGTATACAGGGGGCTATTGCTGGGGCCAACGTCCTGACTTTC.

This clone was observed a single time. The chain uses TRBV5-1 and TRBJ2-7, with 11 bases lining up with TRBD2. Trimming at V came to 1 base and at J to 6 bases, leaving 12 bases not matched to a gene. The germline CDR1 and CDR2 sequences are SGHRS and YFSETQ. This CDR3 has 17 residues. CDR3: CASSLMPGAGLAGEQYF. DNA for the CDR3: TGCGCCAGCAGCTTGATGCCGGGTGCAGGACTAGCGGGCGAGCAGTACTTC. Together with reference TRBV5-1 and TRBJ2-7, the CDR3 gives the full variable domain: KAGVTQTPRYLIKTRGQQVTLSCSPISGHRSVSWYQQTPGQGLQFLFEYFSETQRNKGNFPGRFSGRQFSNSRSEMNVSTLELGDSALYLCASSLMPGAGLAGEQYFGPGTRLTVT.

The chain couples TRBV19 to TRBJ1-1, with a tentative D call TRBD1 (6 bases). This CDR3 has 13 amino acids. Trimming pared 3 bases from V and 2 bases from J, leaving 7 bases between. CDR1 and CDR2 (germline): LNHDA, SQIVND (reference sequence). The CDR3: CASSMGANTEAFF. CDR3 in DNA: TGTGCCAGTAGTATGGGGGCAAACACTGAAGCTTTCTTT.

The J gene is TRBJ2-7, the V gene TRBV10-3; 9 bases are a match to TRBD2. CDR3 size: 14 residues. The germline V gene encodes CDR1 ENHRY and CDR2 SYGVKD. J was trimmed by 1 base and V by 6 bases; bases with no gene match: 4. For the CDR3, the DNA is TGTGCCATCAGAAACAGCGGGGGGTCCTACGAGCAGTACTTC. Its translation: CAIRNSGGSYEQYF.